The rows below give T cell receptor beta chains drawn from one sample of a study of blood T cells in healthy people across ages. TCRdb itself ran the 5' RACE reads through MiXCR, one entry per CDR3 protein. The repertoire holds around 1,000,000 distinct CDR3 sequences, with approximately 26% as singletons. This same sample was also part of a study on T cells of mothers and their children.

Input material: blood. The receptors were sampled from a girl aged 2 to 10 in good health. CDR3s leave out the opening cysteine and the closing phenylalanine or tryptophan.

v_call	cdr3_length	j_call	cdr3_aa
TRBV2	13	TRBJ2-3	AVPKKRGGTDTQY
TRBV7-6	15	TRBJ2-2	ASSLLEDQVNTGELF
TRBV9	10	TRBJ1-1	ASSVDRGETF
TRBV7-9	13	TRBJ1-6	ASSPGQGENSPLH
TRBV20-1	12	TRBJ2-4	SARDYTGQNIQY
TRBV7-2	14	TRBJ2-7	ASSSPGGTGDYEQY
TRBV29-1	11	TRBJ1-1	SVRGTANTEAF
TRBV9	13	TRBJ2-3	ASNLAGLATDTQY
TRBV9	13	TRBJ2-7	ASSVAASGGYEQY
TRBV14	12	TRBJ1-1	ASSQIGTGDQAF